These 21 T cell receptor beta chains were sequenced from one sample in a study of T cells expressing NK-cell markers. TCRdb re-called the 5' RACE reads; every CDR3 protein appears as one record, without DNA. With around 280,000 distinct CDR3 sequences in the sample, the ten largest clones hold 0.3% to 0.45%. Sequencing used blood T cells: a sorted CD56 or NKG2C T cell subset, CD4+ or CD8+ T cells, or bulk PBMC T cells (not recorded which). These receptors were collected from a man younger than 35 in good health.

This chain joins TRBV5-1 and TRBJ1-2; TCRdb outputs TRBD1, but without DNA this stays unchecked. There are 14 residues in the CDR3. Germline V gene sequence: CDR1 SGHRS, CDR2 YFSETQ. CDR3 protein: CASSDVTGPYGYTF.

This chain joins TRBV27 and TRBJ1-6. The germline V gene has CDR1 MNHEY and CDR2 SMNVEV (reference sequence). The CDR3 has 11 amino acids. The CDR3 here is CASGSPTPLHF.

V and J are TRBV7-9 and TRBJ2-1; TCRdb's D call of TRBD2 is untestable without DNA. Germline assignment: CDR1 SEHNR and CDR2 FQNEAQ (reference sequence). The CDR3 is made up of 16 amino acids. CDR3 loop: CASSARNTSVSYEQFF.

The chain recombines TRBV29-1 with TRBJ2-1; absent DNA, TCRdb's TRBD1 call cannot be checked. The germline gives CDR1 SQVTM, CDR2 ANQGSEA. This CDR3 spans 13 amino acids. The CDR3 sequence is CSVSDRGRNEQFF.

This chain links TRBV7-2 with TRBJ2-5; the TCRdb D gene call, TRBD2, has no DNA to confirm it. Germline assignment: CDR1 SGHTA and CDR2 FQGNSA. This CDR3 spans 15 amino acids. The CDR3: CASSFTSGFQETQYF. The complete variable domain, with remaining parts taken from reference TRBV7-2 and TRBJ2-5, reads GAGVSQSPSNKVTEKGKDVELRCDPISGHTALYWYRQSLGQGLEFLIYFQGNSAPDKSGLPSDRFSAERTGGSVSTLTIQRTQQEDSAVYLCASSFTSGFQETQYFGPGTRLLVL.

The rearrangement joins TRBV4-3 to TRBJ2-1; the D call of TRBD2 rests on TCRdb alone, since no DNA is present to check it. There are 16 residues in the CDR3. Germline CDR1 reads LGHNA; CDR2 reads YSLEER. The CDR3 spells CASSQELAGGYNEQFF.

This chain joins TRBV12-3 or TRBV12-4 and TRBJ2-1; TCRdb indicates TRBD1, and absent DNA this call remains unverified. The length of the CDR3 is 17 residues. The CDR3 here is CASSPFGTGFSYNEQFF.

The V call is TRBV10-3, the J call TRBJ2-1; TCRdb names TRBD1, which stays unverified in the absence of DNA. This CDR3 contains 13 residues. Germline-derived CDR1 and CDR2 are ENHRY and SYGVKD. This CDR3 is CAIRTGETNEQFF.

This chain uses TRBV5-1 with TRBJ2-1; TCRdb lists TRBD1, though no DNA is available to test this call. In germline, CDR1 is SGHRS, CDR2 YFSETQ. CDR3 length equals 16 residues. This CDR3 reads CASSRTGFRSYNEQFF.

The chain uses TRBV2 and TRBJ2-1; TCRdb lists TRBD2, though no DNA is available to test this call. This CDR3 region has 18 residues. CDR1 and CDR2 (germline): SNHLY, FYNNEI. This CDR3 reads CASSEFQGRLAGVGEQFF.

This rearrangement joins TRBV5-1 to TRBJ2-5; TCRdb's D call, TRBD1, is unchecked because there is no DNA. CDR1 is SGHRS, CDR2 YFSETQ, per germline. The CDR3 runs 15 residues. CDR3 in amino acids: CASSLRMDRQETQYF. The whole variable domain, filled in from reference TRBV5-1 and TRBJ2-5, reads KAGVTQTPRYLIKTRGQQVTLSCSPISGHRSVSWYQQTPGQGLQFLFEYFSETQRNKGNFPGRFSGRQFSNSRSEMNVSTLELGDSALYLCASSLRMDRQETQYFGPGTRLLVL.

CDR3 amino acids: CASSRTRDTDFYNSPLHF. The chain uses TRBV12-3 or TRBV12-4 and TRBJ1-6; TCRdb lists TRBD1, though no DNA is available to test this call. This CDR3 is built from 18 residues.

The chain links TRBV15 to TRBJ2-7. Germline-derived CDR1 and CDR2 are LNHNV and YYDKDF (reference sequence). The CDR3 sequence is 13 residues long. This CDR3 is CATSRDPPYEQYF.

This rearrangement joins TRBV5-1 to TRBJ2-3; TCRdb's D call, TRBD1, is unchecked because there is no DNA. Germline CDR1 and CDR2: SGHRS and YFSETQ. The CDR3 runs 14 residues. CDR3 amino acids: CASSFGGSTDTQYF.

The rearrangement uses TRBV6-8 and TRBJ2-2. The CDR3 loop spans 17 amino acids. In germline, CDR1 is MNHGY, CDR2 SAAAGT. The CDR3 loop is CASIYDWLTENTGELFF.

This chain links TRBV18 with TRBJ1-2; TCRdb gives TRBD1 as the D gene, but with no DNA this cannot be confirmed. CDR3 length: 15 amino acids. Germline lookup yields CDR1 KGHSH and CDR2 LQKENI. Here the CDR3 reads CASSAGTGPNYGYTF.

The rearrangement uses TRBV7-2 and TRBJ2-5; the D gene TCRdb calls, TRBD2, cannot be checked with no DNA. Germline CDR1 SGHTA, CDR2 FQGNSA. The CDR3 length is 13 residues. CDR3 residues: CASSIRLQETQYF. Drawing the rest from reference TRBV7-2 and TRBJ2-5, the complete variable domain is GAGVSQSPSNKVTEKGKDVELRCDPISGHTALYWYRQSLGQGLEFLIYFQGNSAPDKSGLPSDRFSAERTGGSVSTLTIQRTQQEDSAVYLCASSIRLQETQYFGPGTRLLVL.

The chain combines TRBV15 with TRBJ2-7. The CDR3 is 14 residues long. CDR1 and CDR2 from the germline V gene are LNHNV and YYDKDF (reference sequence). The CDR3 is CATSRDWQQYEQYF.

J is TRBJ2-3 and V is TRBV19. CDR3 length equals 13 residues. The germline V gene encodes CDR1 LNHDA and CDR2 SQIVND (reference sequence). The CDR3 here is CASRWGSTDTQYF.

This chain joins TRBV11-3 and TRBJ2-1; TCRdb outputs TRBD2, but without DNA this stays unchecked. The CDR3 has 15 amino acids. Germline V gene sequence: CDR1 SGHNT, CDR2 YENEEA. CDR3 region: CASSPGLGGKHEQFF. Full variable domain (outside the CDR3, taken from reference TRBV11-3 and TRBJ2-1): EAGVVQSPRYKIIEKKQPVAFWCNPISGHNTLYWYLQNLGQGPELLIRYENEEAVDDSQLPKDRFSAERLKGVDSTLKIQPAELGDSAVYLCASSPGLGGKHEQFFGPGTRLTVL.

The CDR3 reads CASSLVAGTAREQYF. The chain joins TRBV5-1 to TRBJ2-7; TCRdb's D call of TRBD2 is untestable without DNA. Germline V CDR1 and CDR2: SGHRS, YFSETQ. The CDR3 consists of 15 residues.